A single sample gave rise to the 21 T cell receptor beta chains below, sequenced in a study of blood T cell repertoires in COVID-19. TCRdb keeps only in-frame clones here, not all; method: immunoSEQ multiplex PCR. This table holds about 110,000 clones, 84% found once. What was sequenced was peripheral blood. The origin of the receptors is a woman aged 35 to 49 with acute or convalescent COVID-19.

This chain links TRBV6-4 with TRBJ2-3; TRBD2 might be the D (6 bases). The CDR3 is made up of 15 amino acids. Germline loops: CDR1 MRHNA, CDR2 SNTAGT. V lost 5 bases to trimming and J lost 2 bases, with 14 bases between them. CDR3 sequence: CASSLDGSYTDTQYF. As DNA, the CDR3 is TGTGCCAGCAGTCTGGACGGGAGTTACACAGATACGCAGTATTTT.

The CDR3 bases are TGTGCCAGCAGCTATTTACCGGGACTAGCGGGGCCCCGCATTCCTGAGCAGTTCTTC. This encodes CASSYLPGLAGPRIPEQFF. V usage is TRBV7-2 and J usage is TRBJ2-1; 13 bases align to TRBD2. The CDR3 has 19 residues. V lost 4 bases, J lost 9 bases, and 18 bases stayed unmatched. Germline CDR1 SGHTA, CDR2 FQGNSA.

The CDR3, as DNA: TGCAGCGCCCGGGCAGGGAACGCGAACACCGGGGAGCTGTTTTTT. Its protein is CSARAGNANTGELFF. The gene calls are TRBV29-1 and TRBJ2-2, with a possible D match to TRBD1 (5 bases). This CDR3 contains 15 residues. Germline CDR1 SQVTM, CDR2 ANQGSEA. Trimming removed 7 bases from V and 0 bases from J, with 15 bases in between.

J is TRBJ1-2 and V is TRBV6-5, with unresolved D. Germline assignment: CDR1 MNHEY and CDR2 SVGAGI. The V end was cut by 2 bases, the J end by 2 bases, with 12 bases between. The CDR3 consists of 15 residues. CDR3 loop: CASSYVREGNYGYTF. CDR3 nucleotides: TGTGCCAGCAGTTACGTCCGGGAAGGAAACTATGGCTACACCTTC.

This sequence joins TRBV7-2 and TRBJ2-4, with 9 bases aligning to TRBD2. In germline, CDR1 is SGHTA, CDR2 FQGNSA. V lost 2 bases, J lost 4 bases, and 0 bases stayed unmatched. CDR3 length: 14 amino acids. For the CDR3, the DNA is TGTGCCAGCAGCTTACTAGCGGGGAAAAACATTCAGTACTTC. It translates to CASSLLAGKNIQYF. Based on the CDR3 plus reference TRBV7-2 and TRBJ2-4, the full variable domain is GAGVSQSPSNKVTEKGKDVELRCDPISGHTALYWYRQSLGQGLEFLIYFQGNSAPDKSGLPSDRFSAERTGGSVSTLTIQRTQQEDSAVYLCASSLLAGKNIQYFGAGTRLSVL.

V is TRBV2 and J is TRBJ2-6, with a tentative D call TRBD1 (5 bases). This CDR3 spans 16 amino acids. Germline values: CDR1 SNHLY, CDR2 FYNNEI. The V and J ends lost 6 bases and 0 bases respectively, with 12 bases between them. The CDR3 region has the DNA TGTGCCAGCAGGGCAGGACAACGCTCTGGGGCCAACGTCCTGACTTTC. Protein: CASRAGQRSGANVLTF. The variable domain in full, completed from reference TRBV2 and TRBJ2-6, reads EPEVTQTPSHQVTQMGQEVILRCVPISNHLYFYWYRQILGQKVEFLVSFYNNEISEKSEIFDDQFSVERPDGSNFTLKIRSTKLEDSAMYFCASRAGQRSGANVLTFGAGSRLTVL.

The table lists this clone with a few counts. The chain employs TRBV27 and TRBJ2-1; 7 positions agree with TRBD1. The CDR3 consists of 15 residues. In germline, CDR1 is MNHEY, CDR2 SMNVEV (reference sequence). V lost 7 bases to trimming and J lost 3 bases; unmatched junction nucleotides: 9. CDR3 nucleotides: TGTGCCAGCACCAACAGGGGAACCGTCTACAATGAGCAGTTCTTC. Its protein is CASTNRGTVYNEQFF.

The chain carries TRBV2 and TRBJ1-5; D not certain. V was clipped by 8 bases and J by 5 bases, with 7 bases between them. The CDR3 has 11 amino acids. Germline V lookup: CDR1 SNHLY, CDR2 FYNNEI. The CDR3 protein is CASARDQPQHF. The CDR3 DNA is TGTGCCAGCGCCCGAGATCAGCCCCAGCATTTT.

The V gene is TRBV6-6, the J gene TRBJ2-4; the match to TRBD1 covers 7 bases. Germline V lookup: CDR1 MNHNY, CDR2 SVGAGI (reference sequence). Trimming removed 5 bases from V and 0 bases from J; junction bases left unmatched: 10. CDR3 length equals 17 residues. The CDR3 bases are TGTGCCAGCAGTCCGACAGGGAAACATCTAGCCAAAAACATTCAGTACTTC. Protein sequence: CASSPTGKHLAKNIQYF.

The chain uses TRBV3-1 (or the pseudogene TRBV3-2) and TRBJ1-2, with TRBD1 identical over 9 bases. Looked up from germline, CDR1 is LGHDT and CDR2 is YNNKEL (reference sequence). This CDR3 contains 16 residues. J was trimmed by 2 bases and V by 3 bases; bases with no gene match: 7. The CDR3 DNA reads as TGTGCCAGCAGCCAGAGGCGCGGGACAGGGAACTATGGCTACACCTTC. Its protein product is CASSQRRGTGNYGYTF.

J is TRBJ1-2 and V is TRBV5-1; 9 nucleotides match TRBD1. CDR3 length: 17 residues. Germline V gene sequence: CDR1 SGHRS, CDR2 YFSETQ. J lost 1 base, V lost 4 bases, and 11 bases had no gene match. The CDR3 reads CASSPLTGTGINYGYTF. The CDR3, as DNA: TGCGCCAGCAGCCCTCTGACCGGGACAGGGATTAACTATGGCTACACCTTC.

The chain employs TRBV7-9 and TRBJ1-1; D is perhaps TRBD1 (5 bases). This CDR3 is 12 amino acids long. V lost 2 bases, J lost 7 bases, and 8 bases lay in between. Germline lookup yields CDR1 SEHNR and CDR2 FQNEAQ (reference sequence). The CDR3 bases are TGTGCCAGCAGCTTACGGGGGGTTGAAGCTTTCTTT. Translating gives CASSLRGVEAFF. The entire variable domain, with the rest obtained from reference TRBV7-9 and TRBJ1-1, is as follows: DTGVSQNPRHKITKRGQNVTFRCDPISEHNRLYWYRQTLGQGPEFLTYFQNEAQLEKSRLLSDRFSAERPKGSFSTLEIQRTEQGDSAMYLCASSLRGVEAFFGQGTRLTVV.

This clone turned up a few times. The DNA for the CDR3 is TGTGCCAGCAGCCGCGCCGGGACAAAAGTCTACGAGCAGTACTTC. Translating gives CASSRAGTKVYEQYF. The gene calls are TRBV28 and TRBJ2-7, with D perhaps matching TRBD1 (6 bases). The V end lost 6 bases, the J end lost 3 bases, and 18 bases lay between the germline ends. The length of the CDR3 is 15 residues. Germline V CDR1 and CDR2: MDHEN, SYDVKM.

The chain uses TRBV5-1 and TRBJ2-1; possible D gene TRBD2, 5 bases. The germline V and J ends were trimmed by 5 bases and 2 bases, with 14 bases remaining between them. The CDR3 is 15 amino acids. Per the germline V gene, CDR1 is SGHRS and CDR2 is YFSETQ. CDR3 amino acids: CASRLSAGTYNEQFF. The CDR3 region has the DNA TGCGCCAGCAGACTTAGTGCCGGGACCTACAATGAGCAGTTCTTC.

The gene calls are TRBV14 and TRBJ2-2; the match to TRBD2 covers 9 bases. The length of the CDR3 is 14 residues. The germline V gene has CDR1 SGHDN and CDR2 FVKESK. V gave up 9 bases and J gave up 6 bases; unmatched junction bases: 8. The CDR3 loop is CASKGTSWSGELFF. CDR3 coding DNA: TGTGCCAGTAAAGGGACTAGCTGGTCCGGGGAGCTGTTTTTT.

The chain couples TRBV11-2 to TRBJ1-1; D is possibly TRBD1 (5 bases). Trimming removed 5 bases from V and 11 bases from J, with 18 bases in between. Germline CDR1 and CDR2: SGHAT and FQNNGV. The CDR3 has 13 amino acids. CDR3 protein: CASSAQRGLGAFF. CDR3 DNA: TGTGCCAGCAGCGCGCAAAGGGGACTCGGGGCTTTCTTT.

V gene TRBV19 combines with J gene TRBJ1-5; D might be TRBD1 (6 bases). The CDR3 length is 13 residues. Trimming took 7 bases from V and 5 from J, leaving 12 bases between them. Germline V gene lookup returns CDR1 LNHDA and CDR2 SQIVND (reference sequence). The CDR3 DNA follows: TGTGCCAGTAAACAGGGAGGGGATCAGCCCCAGCATTTT. Protein product: CASKQGGDQPQHF.

The chain combines TRBV4-2 with TRBJ2-4, with D possibly TRBD2 on 5 matching bases. There are 16 residues in the CDR3. V dropped 0 bases and J dropped 0 bases, with 9 bases sitting between them. Germline V CDR1 and CDR2: LGHNA, YNFKEQ. CDR3 sequence (DNA): TGTGCCAGCAGCCAAGACTCCGGGGTAGCCAAAAACATTCAGTACTTC. Translating gives CASSQDSGVAKNIQYF.

V gene TRBV11-1 combines with J gene TRBJ1-1; D remains unclear. V shed 2 bases and J shed 3 bases, with 7 bases lying between them. CDR1 SGHAT and CDR2 FQDESV come from the germline V gene (reference sequence). This CDR3 comprises 13 residues. CDR3 loop: CASSLSGDTEAFF. The CDR3 nucleotides are TGTGCCAGCAGCTTATCCGGAGACACTGAAGCTTTCTTT.

The chain has TRBV6-6 and TRBJ1-5; perhaps TRBD1 as D (5 bases). The CDR3 sequence is 15 residues long. Trimming shortened V by 2 bases and J by 7 bases, and 15 bases separated the two germline ends. Germline V CDR1 and CDR2: MNHNY, SVGAGI (reference sequence). The CDR3 DNA follows: TGTGCCAGCAGTTACCCGACAGAGCGTGGGCAGCCCCAGCATTTT. Amino acid sequence: CASSYPTERGQPQHF.

The V call is TRBV15, the J call TRBJ1-5; D may be TRBD1 (5 bases). The V gene lost 1 base and the J gene lost 5 bases, with 9 bases spanning the gap. Germline lookup yields CDR1 LNHNV and CDR2 YYDKDF (reference sequence). The CDR3 sequence is 14 residues long. The CDR3 region has the DNA TGTGCCACCAGCAGAGGGGGGACTGATCAGCCCCAGCATTTT. Encoded protein: CATSRGGTDQPQHF.